Shown below are 4 T cell receptor beta chains from a single sample sequenced in a study of T cell responses to AZD1222 COVID-19 vaccine. The repertoire was sequenced with immunoSEQ multiplex PCR; TCRdb's copy has only in-frame clones and lacks some. The sample has about 84,000 clones, about 86% seen once; the top ten hold 5.5% to 6%. Sequencing was performed on peripheral blood, taken 28 days after the second AZD1222 dose. The receptors originated from an adult who received the AZD1222 COVID-19 vaccine.

The genes are TRBV27 and TRBJ1-5, with D tentatively TRBD1 (5 bases). Trimming removed 2 bases from V and 2 bases from J, with 10 bases in between. The CDR3 spans 15 residues. Germline V gene data show CDR1 as MNHEY and CDR2 as SMNVEV (reference sequence). CDR3 bases: TGTGCCAGCAGTTTAGGCGGGGCCGGCAATCAGCCCCAGCATTTT. This sequence encodes CASSLGGAGNQPQHF.

V usage is TRBV4-1 and J usage is TRBJ2-6; D perhaps matches TRBD1 (6 bases). V was pared by 6 bases and J by 0 bases, with 9 bases between. Germline V gene lookup returns CDR1 MGHRA and CDR2 YSYEKL. CDR3 size: 15 residues. Here the CDR3 reads CASRPDSSGANVLTF. CDR3 nucleotide sequence: TGCGCCAGCAGACCGGACAGCTCTGGGGCCAACGTCCTGACTTTC.

The V call is TRBV6-5, the J call TRBJ2-1; TRBD2 matches at 8 bases. V gave up 0 bases and J gave up 8 bases; unmatched junction bases: 9. The CDR3 is made up of 16 amino acids. CDR1 MNHEY and CDR2 SVGAGI come from the germline V gene. The DNA for the CDR3 is TGTGCCAGCAGTTACTCGACTAGCGCAAGGGGGTATGAGCAGTTCTTC. Its protein product is CASSYSTSARGYEQFF.

The chain recombines TRBV2 with TRBJ2-1, with 11 bases matching TRBD1. V was pared by 8 bases and J by 4 bases, with 4 bases of the junction left unmatched. The CDR3 runs to 14 residues. CDR1 SNHLY and CDR2 FYNNEI come from the germline V gene. The CDR3 bases are TGTGCCAGCGGGGGGACAGGGGGTTACAATGAGCAGTTCTTC. Amino acid sequence: CASGGTGGYNEQFF.